This T cell receptor (beta chain) was obtained from a study of blood T cell repertoires in COVID-19. For the study at large: The United States, Italy and Spain provided the acute and convalescent COVID-19 samples. The analysed material was cDNA or gDNA that came from T cells, B-cell-depleted T cells, or PBMCs.

Methods used by the authors: The assay estimated nucleated cells by amplifying reference gene primers. The assay was immunoSEQ multiplex PCR, and TCRdb's table has in-frame clones only and misses some. That table gives V, J and clone size, and the DNA gave D and trimming. The sample has 400,000 or so clones, about 90% seen once; the top ten hold 0.65% to 1%. V lost 6 bases, J lost 9 bases, and 21 bases lay in between. Germline-derived CDR1 and CDR2 are SGHAT and FQNNGV. There are 15 residues in the CDR3. V usage is TRBV11-2 and J usage is TRBJ2-4; the D gene is possibly TRBD2 (5 bases). Sequenced: peripheral blood. The clonotype comes from a man between 18 and 29 years old with COVID-19, enrolled during active disease. The CDR3: CASSPRVSAASIQYF. DNA of the CDR3: TGTGCCAGCAGTCCGCGGGTTTCCGCCGCAAGCATTCAGTACTTC.